This entry lists 3 T cell receptor beta chains sequenced from one sample in a study of blood T cell repertoires in COVID-19. The data were produced by immunoSEQ multiplex PCR, yet TCRdb's version contains in-frame clones alone and is incomplete. This sample has approximately 260,000 clones, with around 85% found just once. Sequencing used PBMCs or T cells enriched from blood (not recorded which). The receptors come from a woman in her thirties or forties with acute COVID-19.

The chain links TRBV27 to TRBJ2-5; 7 nucleotides agree with TRBD1. Germline V CDR1 and CDR2: MNHEY, SMNVEV (reference sequence). This CDR3 comprises 17 residues. V dropped 8 bases and J dropped 5; count of bases not matched to a gene: 20. The CDR3 DNA reads TGTGCCAGCCAAGCCACGGAGCAGGGGGACCCAGTTGAGACCCAGTACTTC. This encodes CASQATEQGDPVETQYF.

V and J are TRBV11-3 and TRBJ2-1; 7 bases fit TRBD2. CDR1 is SGHNT and CDR2 is YENEEA in the germline V gene. The CDR3 spans 17 residues. V trimming: 7 bases; J trimming: 3 bases; junction bases outside the gene matches: 15. For the CDR3, the DNA is TGTGCCAGCACCCACTTACCGGGAGGCCTTGGCTACAATGAGCAGTTCTTC. Translation: CASTHLPGGLGYNEQFF.

The chain's CDR3 is CASSIPPGSVSTF. The CDR3, as DNA: TGTGCCAGTAGTATCCCTCCGGGATCAGTGAGCACCTTC. The chain carries TRBV19 and TRBJ1-2, with no clear D. V shed 3 bases and J shed 13 bases, with 18 bases lying between them. The CDR3 totals 13 residues. In germline, CDR1 is LNHDA, CDR2 SQIVND (reference sequence).